These T cell receptor beta chains were read from a single sample in a study of CD8+CD57+ T cells in acquired aplastic anemia. TCRdb redid the calling of the reads with MiXCR, one entry per CDR3 protein. The profile shows roughly 20,000 distinct CDR3 sequences, 40% of them singletons. Sequenced sample: CD8+CD57+ T cells sorted from PBMCs. These receptors all stem from a human donor with aplastic anemia. Both conserved end residues are part of each CDR3.

CDR3 length | J gene | V gene | CDR3 protein
18 | TRBJ2-7 | TRBV9 | CASSPRQETSGGAYEQYF
13 | TRBJ2-7 | TRBV29-1 | CSVEEGRSYEQYF
15 | TRBJ2-5 | TRBV25-1 | CASSPPLAGEETQYF
14 | TRBJ1-1 | TRBV15 | CATSPDRGNTEAFF
11 | TRBJ1-3 | TRBV7-6 | CAILMRDTIYF
14 | TRBJ2-3 | TRBV5-1 | CASSQMTSADTQYF
15 | TRBJ1-3 | TRBV19 | CASSRPTSSGNTIYF
17 | TRBJ2-6 | TRBV20-1 | CSASIRDRRSGANVLTF
13 | TRBJ2-1 | TRBV9 | CASSVAAANEQFF
13 | TRBJ2-3 | TRBV10-1 | CATAGPSIDTQYF
15 | TRBJ2-7 | TRBV12-3/TRBV12-4 | CASSTGTSGTYEQYF
15 | TRBJ2-3 | TRBV6-4 | CASSAAPTGENEQYF
17 | TRBJ2-1 | TRBV7-2 | CASSSYVGTGLNNEQFF
12 | TRBJ2-5 | TRBV24-1 | CATSDFQETQYF
15 | TRBJ1-3 | TRBV5-1 | CASATTGAAGNTIYF
15 | TRBJ1-2 | TRBV5-1 | CASSLDARPSYGYTF
13 | TRBJ2-1 | TRBV5-1 | CASSFQGDNEQFF
12 | TRBJ2-5 | TRBV11-2 | CASSSAGETQYF
13 | TRBJ1-2 | TRBV20-1 | CSDSPRVGYGYTF
16 | TRBJ2-1 | TRBV29-1 | CSVGKGTGVFLNEQFF
14 | TRBJ2-3 | TRBV6-5 | CASSPGTSVDTQYF
13 | TRBJ1-6 | TRBV6-5 | CASSTQRSSPLHF
13 | TRBJ2-1 | TRBV20-1 | CSAREPNYNEQFF
14 | TRBJ1-2 | TRBV4-2 | CASSQDLERPGYTF
13 | TRBJ2-7 | TRBV5-4 | CASSFSGSYEQYF
14 | TRBJ1-4 | TRBV6-2/TRBV6-3 | CASTKTVGNEKPFF
15 | TRBJ2-2 | TRBV10-3 | CATQTETSNTGELFF
13 | TRBJ2-7 | TRBV15 | CATSRVGTYEQYF
15 | TRBJ2-7 | TRBV24-1 | CATSDSRRPSYEQYF
14 | TRBJ1-6 | TRBV25-1 | CASSHRVNNSPLHF
14 | TRBJ2-3 | TRBV9 | CASSTTGAADTQYF
15 | TRBJ1-5 | TRBV30 | CDWSSDVCSSDLQHF
15 | TRBJ2-2 | TRBV7-9 | CASSSGTTNTGELFF
16 | TRBJ2-7 | TRBV11-2 | CASSTTEGLSSYEQYF
13 | TRBJ2-7 | TRBV6-5 | CASSWDGIYEQYF
16 | TRBJ2-1 | TRBV10-3 | CASYRSGAGGRNEQFF
16 | TRBJ2-3 | TRBV6-1 | CASSYVGGTGTDTQYF
14 | TRBJ2-1 | TRBV6-1 | CASNGGGVSEEQFF
13 | TRBJ1-2 | TRBV7-3 | CASSVIQGGGYTF
13 | TRBJ2-5 | TRBV5-4 | CASSTTGAETQYF
10 | TRBJ2-7 | TRBV6-6 | CASSYGEQYF
14 | TRBJ1-3 | TRBV12-3/TRBV12-4 | CASRIGSSGNTIYF
13 | TRBJ1-1 | TRBV19 | CATSGGVLVGAFF
11 | TRBJ2-7 | TRBV12-3/TRBV12-4 | CASSRIYEQYF
11 | TRBJ2-5 | TRBV19 | CASSLRETQYF
17 | TRBJ1-1 | TRBV11-2 | CASSLGGTGPFATEAFF
14 | TRBJ2-7 | TRBV20-1 | CSASASGGGYEQYF
18 | TRBJ2-5 | TRBV2 | CASSHGTGKGRWQETQYF
16 | TRBJ1-2 | TRBV2 | CASSGSPGPENYGYTF
14 | TRBJ2-5 | TRBV25-1 | CASSEFGNQETQYF
15 | TRBJ2-1 | TRBV20-1 | CSARTLAGGGYEQFF
16 | TRBJ2-3 | TRBV6-4 | CASSVSLAGGPDTQYF
16 | TRBJ2-7 | TRBV11-2 | CASSLDPSGQGYEQYF
11 | TRBJ1-2 | TRBV19 | CASSSLGGYTF
15 | TRBJ2-1 | TRBV7-8 | CASSLVLGSYNEQFF
12 | TRBJ2-1 | TRBV12-3/TRBV12-4 | CASSFAGDEQFF
15 | TRBJ2-2 | TRBV7-7 | CASSLVLQGTGELFF
15 | TRBJ2-3 | TRBV9 | CASSPLMAGQDTQYF
14 | TRBJ1-2 | TRBV5-1 | CASSLVGTNYGYTF